The 10 T cell receptor beta chains given below trace back to one sample, sequenced in a study of human T cells and chemical hapten exposure. A single record per CDR3 protein comes from TCRdb applying MiXCR to the RACE reads. The table has 300,000 to 450,000 distinct CDR3 sequences, more than 4.5% seen once. The time point denotes: pre-sensitization, week 0. Treatment defined: therapeutic diphenylcyclopropenone sensitization with weekly scalp DPC. This material consisted of whole blood, taken in connection with sensitization to the hapten diphenylcyclopropenone (DPC). The receptors stem from a woman in her 50s with alopecia areata. Some clones in this sample may be carry-over from other donors' samples.

The chain has TRBV7-2 and TRBJ1-1; D gene uncertain. Germline lookup yields CDR1 SGHTA and CDR2 FQGNSA. CDR3 length: 12 residues. With 2 bases removed from V and 4 bases from J, the gap between germline ends came to 5 bases. As DNA, the CDR3 is TGTGCCAGCAGCTTATCTCCCACTGAAGCTTTCTTT. This sequence encodes CASSLSPTEAFF.

This clonotype occurred once. Just one base apart from a much larger clone, this may be a read error. V and J are TRBV7-2 and TRBJ2-3, with 7 bases identical to TRBD2. This CDR3 has 16 amino acids. The germline V gene has CDR1 SGHTA and CDR2 FQGNSA. The CDR3 loop reads CASSLQVGGPSDTKYF. CDR3 nucleotide sequence: TGTGCCAGCAGCTTACAAGTGGGAGGGCCGTCAGATACGAAGTATTTT.

V is TRBV7-2 and J is TRBJ1-5; weak D call: TRBD1 (5 bases). The germline V gene has CDR1 SGHTA and CDR2 FQGNSA. This CDR3 comprises 13 residues. Trimming removed 8 bases from V and 5 bases from J, with 13 bases in between. DNA for the CDR3: TGTGCCAGCGCCGCGGGGCAGTATCAGCCCCAGCATTTT. Translated: CASAAGQYQPQHF.

This clonotype was observed a handful of times. The V and J genes are TRBV20-1 and TRBJ2-3; no firm D call. Germline values: CDR1 DFQATT, CDR2 SNEGSKA (reference sequence). V lost 3 bases to trimming and J lost 5 bases, with 12 bases between them. This CDR3 contains 13 residues. CDR3 amino acids: CSARGRVGDTQYF. The CDR3 DNA follows: TGCAGTGCTAGGGGTCGGGTCGGAGATACGCAGTATTTT.

This clonotype was seen a few times. The chain joins TRBV28 to TRBJ2-7, with a tentative D call TRBD1 (7 bases). Germline V lookup: CDR1 MDHEN, CDR2 SYDVKM. V lost 7 bases, J lost 4 bases, and 17 bases lay in between. The CDR3 contains 14 residues. The CDR3 is CASTLQGGGYEQYF. CDR3 DNA: TGTGCCAGCACTCTCCAGGGGGGCGGGTACGAGCAGTACTTC.

V is TRBV6-5 and J is TRBJ2-3, with D hard to call. V was pared by 7 bases and J by 0 bases, with 8 bases between. This CDR3 contains 13 residues. The germline V gene has CDR1 MNHEY and CDR2 SVGAGI. The CDR3 loop reads CASTAPSTDTQYF. CDR3 nucleotides: TGTGCCAGCACTGCCCCTAGCACAGATACGCAGTATTTT.

This clonotype has a count of ten or more. CDR3 protein: CASSLARGQGALNEQFF. Written as DNA, the CDR3 is TGTGCCAGCAGCTTAGCGAGGGGACAGGGGGCTTTGAATGAGCAGTTCTTC. V usage is TRBV7-9 and J usage is TRBJ2-1, with TRBD1 matching over 12 bases. Germline assignment: CDR1 SEHNR and CDR2 FQNEAQ (reference sequence). CDR3 length equals 17 residues. V trimming: 0 bases; J trimming: 7 bases; junction bases outside the gene matches: 7.

Turning to this clonotype: This clone may be a read error of a much larger clone one base away. This chain connects TRBV7-2 to TRBJ2-3; 12 nucleotides match TRBD2. This CDR3 comprises 19 residues. The germline V gene has CDR1 SGHTA and CDR2 FQGNSA. This chain's CDR3 is CANSQPLLAGGLSTDTQYF. In nucleotides, the CDR3 is TGTGCCAACAGCCAGCCACTCCTAGCGGGAGGGCTTAGCACAGATACGCAGTATTTT. Filled out from reference TRBV7-2 and TRBJ2-3, the complete variable domain reads GAGVSQSPSNKVTEKGKDVELRCDPISGHTALYWYRQSLGQGLEFLIYFQGNSAPDKSGLPSDRFSAERTGGSVSTLTIQRTQQEDSAVYLCANSQPLLAGGLSTDTQYFGPGTRLTVL.

V is TRBV28 and J is TRBJ1-2; no definite D call. Looked up from germline, CDR1 is MDHEN and CDR2 is SYDVKM. CDR3 size: 14 residues. V was clipped by 1 base and J by 2 bases, with 8 bases between them. Written as DNA, the CDR3 is TGTGCCAGCAGTTTATCAACACAGAACTATGGCTACACCTTC. It is translated as CASSLSTQNYGYTF.

This chain links TRBV12-5 with TRBJ2-1; no reliable D call. Germline V CDR1 and CDR2: LGHNT, FRNRAP. V was pared by 8 bases and J by 7 bases, with 15 bases between. CDR3 length: 13 amino acids. This chain's CDR3 is CASLSSVANEQFF. Here the CDR3 DNA reads TGTGCTAGTTTGTCGTCTGTTGCGAATGAGCAGTTCTTC.